This is a list of T cell receptor beta chains from one sample in a study of control samples from healthy donors and cancer patients. This table comes from immunoSEQ multiplex PCR, and its TCRdb copy is limited to in-frame clones, with some not included. The sample contains about 92,000 clones, roughly four fifths of which appear only once. Material: blood. The receptors were sampled from a woman in her sixties or seventies in good health. CDR3s include the opening cysteine and the closing phenylalanine or tryptophan. The order of the fields is D gene, clone size, CDR3 length, J gene, V gene, CDR3 protein, CDR3 DNA. A D gene is named only where the DNA matches it firmly. Rows give clone size only sometimes, using once, few, many, or a class for an expanded clone.

NA NA 12 TRBJ2-1 TRBV3-1/TRBV3-2 CASSSRVNEQFF TGTGCCAGCAGCTCACGCGTGAATGAGCAGTTCTTC
TRBD2 NA 18 TRBJ2-5 TRBV6-1 CASSEDTSGRAGGKTQYF TGTGCCAGCAGTGAAGACACTAGCGGGAGGGCCGGGGGGAAGACCCAGTACTTC
TRBD1 NA 15 TRBJ2-7 TRBV6-2/TRBV6-3 CASSYQRQGTYEQYF TGTGCCAGCAGTTACCAGAGACAGGGCACCTACGAGCAGTACTTC
NA NA 11 TRBJ2-5 TRBV7-9 CASSPEKTQYF TGTGCCAGCAGCCCCGAGAAGACCCAGTACTTC
TRBD2 NA 17 TRBJ2-1 TRBV5-1 CASSPRTSGTSYNEQFF TGCGCCAGCAGCCCCAGGACTAGCGGCACCTCCTACAATGAGCAGTTCTTC
NA NA 14 TRBJ1-1 TRBV19 CASTAGLHNTEAFF TGTGCCAGTACTGCGGGCCTCCATAACACTGAAGCTTTCTTT
NA NA 16 TRBJ2-1 TRBV7-9 CASSAWDFSPSDEQFF TGTGCCAGCAGCGCTTGGGACTTTTCCCCGTCGGATGAGCAGTTCTTC
TRBD1 NA 14 TRBJ1-4 TRBV19 CASTSGQGHEKLFF TGTGCCAGTACCTCGGGACAGGGGCATGAAAAACTGTTTTTT
NA few 12 TRBJ1-1 TRBV2 CASRQTGTEAFF TGTGCCAGCAGGCAAACGGGAACTGAAGCTTTCTTT
NA once 15 TRBJ1-4 TRBV3-1/TRBV3-2 CASSQGVTTNEKLFF TGTGCCAGCAGCCAAGGGGTAACAACTAATGAAAAACTGTTTTTT
TRBD2 NA 16 TRBJ2-3 TRBV5-1 CASSTSGGMLTDTQYF TGCGCCAGCAGCACTAGCGGGGGAATGCTCACAGATACGCAGTATTTT
NA NA 16 TRBJ2-1 TRBV4-3 CASSQERFSWDNEQFF TGCGCCAGCAGCCAAGAAAGATTCTCCTGGGACAATGAGCAGTTCTTC
TRBD1 NA 17 TRBJ1-4 TRBV5-8 CASSPPEGAGGNEKLFF TGTGCCAGCAGTCCCCCGGAGGGGGCAGGTGGTAATGAAAAACTGTTTTTT
NA NA 13 TRBJ1-1 TRBV27 CASKTLMNTEAFF TGTGCCAGCAAGACCCTAATGAACACTGAAGCTTTCTTT
NA NA 14 TRBJ1-4 TRBV28 CASSFGGGGEKLFF TGTGCCAGCAGTTTCGGGGGGGGAGGTGAAAAACTGTTTTTT
NA NA 16 TRBJ1-5 TRBV19 CASKTGGGVSNQPQHF TGTGCCAGTAAGACGGGAGGAGGGGTAAGCAATCAGCCCCAGCATTTT
NA NA 13 TRBJ1-2 TRBV12-5 CASGLTSSGGYTF TGTGCTAGTGGTTTGACCTCCTCGGGCGGCTACACCTTC
TRBD1 NA 13 TRBJ2-1 TRBV11-2 CASSEGTGYEQFF TGTGCCAGCAGTGAGGGGACAGGGTATGAGCAGTTCTTC
NA NA 14 TRBJ1-1 TRBV3-1/TRBV3-2 CASSLGRAGTEAFF TGTGCCAGCAGCCTCGGCAGGGCAGGTACTGAAGCTTTCTTT
TRBD2 few 21 TRBJ2-3 TRBV3-1/TRBV3-2 CASSQALTGLAGGQATDTQYF TGTGCCAGCAGCCAAGCTTTGACGGGACTAGCGGGGGGACAAGCAACAGATACGCAGTATTTT
NA NA 14 TRBJ1-1 TRBV9 CASSVDTRNTEAFF TGTGCCAGCAGCGTAGACACGAGAAACACTGAAGCTTTCTTT
TRBD2 NA 17 TRBJ2-3 TRBV5-1 CASSFGTSGAYTDTQYF TGCGCCAGCAGCTTCGGGACTAGCGGGGCCTACACAGATACGCAGTATTTT
TRBD1 NA 14 TRBJ1-1 TRBV5-5 CASSWTGTATEAFF TGTGCCAGCAGCTGGACAGGGACAGCAACAGAAGCTTTCTTT
NA once 13 TRBJ1-1 TRBV19 CASSDTVNTEAFF TGTGCCAGTAGTGATACAGTTAACACTGAAGCTTTCTTT
NA NA 13 TRBJ1-2 TRBV6-5 CASSMTGLGGYTF TGTGCCAGCAGTATGACAGGCCTGGGAGGCTACACCTTC
NA NA 14 TRBJ2-1 TRBV19 CASSLSGLYNEQFF TGTGCCAGTAGTTTAAGCGGGCTGTACAATGAGCAGTTCTTC
NA NA 16 TRBJ2-5 TRBV7-2 CASSLVAGQQTGTQYF TGTGCCAGCAGCTTAGTAGCGGGACAGCAAACGGGGACCCAGTACTTC
NA NA 13 TRBJ2-3 TRBV5-6 CASSLTHTDTQYF TGTGCCAGCAGCCTGACCCACACAGATACGCAGTATTTT
TRBD1 NA 18 TRBJ1-5 TRBV19 CASRIPGQGASSNQPQHF TGTGCCAGCCGTATACCGGGACAGGGGGCGAGTAGCAATCAGCCCCAGCATTTT